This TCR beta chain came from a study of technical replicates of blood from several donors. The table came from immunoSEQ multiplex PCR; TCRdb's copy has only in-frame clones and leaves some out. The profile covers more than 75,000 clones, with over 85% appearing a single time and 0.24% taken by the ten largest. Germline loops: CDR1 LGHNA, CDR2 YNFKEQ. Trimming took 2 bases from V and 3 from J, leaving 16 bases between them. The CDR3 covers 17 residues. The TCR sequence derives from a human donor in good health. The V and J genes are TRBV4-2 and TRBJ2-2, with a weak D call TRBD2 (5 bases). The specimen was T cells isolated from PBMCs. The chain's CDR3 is CASSQRESVGHTGELFF. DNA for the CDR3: TGTGCCAGCAGCCAAAGGGAGAGCGTTGGGCACACCGGGGAGCTGTTTTTT.